The 17 T cell receptor beta chains in this list originate from one sample, sequenced in a study of CD8 T cells in Susac syndrome. Roughly 0.45 to 1 ug RNA was reverse transcribed with random hexamers. MiXCR, run by TCRdb on the immunoSEQ multiplex PCR reads, gives a single entry per CDR3 protein. The sample has 130,000 to 150,000 distinct CDR3 sequences; around 94% are singletons. Material: CD8+ T cells from PBMCs. The receptors come from a human donor in good health.

The V call is TRBV24-1, the J call TRBJ2-3; 8 nucleotides line up with TRBD2. This CDR3 region has 18 residues. Trimming removed 4 bases from V and 0 bases from J; junction bases left unmatched: 11. The germline gives CDR1 KGHDR, CDR2 SFDVKD. CDR3 nucleotides: TGTGCCACCAGTGACCAAAGCCTGAGCGGGGGAAGCACAGATACGCAGTATTTT. This translates into CATSDQSLSGGSTDTQYF.

The chain employs TRBV29-1 and TRBJ2-1, with D unclear. Trimming took 6 bases from V and 4 from J, leaving 7 bases between them. Looked up from germline, CDR1 is SQVTM and CDR2 is ANQGSEA. There are 11 residues in the CDR3. This chain's CDR3 is CSVVLYNEQFF. CDR3 bases: TGCAGCGTGGTGCTATACAATGAGCAGTTCTTC.

V is TRBV29-1 and J is TRBJ2-7; TRBD2 might be the D (6 bases). Germline CDR1 and CDR2: SQVTM and ANQGSEA. This CDR3 has 12 amino acids. V shed 6 bases and J shed 2 bases, with 11 bases lying between them. The CDR3 reads CSVASGAYEQYF. The DNA for the CDR3 is TGCAGCGTGGCGTCGGGGGCCTACGAGCAGTACTTC.

The rearrangement links TRBV29-1 to TRBJ2-7, with D unclear. CDR3 size: 11 residues. The germline CDR1 and CDR2 sequences are SQVTM and ANQGSEA. Between the trimmed V and J ends, which lost 6 bases and 2 bases, there was a span of 8 bases. The CDR3 sequence: CSVLDPYEQYF. Here the CDR3 DNA reads TGCAGCGTCCTTGACCCCTACGAGCAGTACTTC.

V is TRBV18 and J is TRBJ2-5; a possible D gene is TRBD2 (6 bases). This CDR3 is 14 amino acids long. Germline CDR1 and CDR2: KGHSH and LQKENI. Between the trimmed V and J ends, which lost 0 bases and 10 bases, there was a span of 15 bases. CDR3 sequence: CASSPPEGSEDQYF. DNA of the CDR3: TGTGCCAGCTCACCACCGGAGGGTAGTGAGGACCAGTACTTC.

In nucleotides, the CDR3 is TGTGCCAGCAGTTCCTTCGGGGGAGACACTGAAGCTTTCTTT. Amino acids: CASSSFGGDTEAFF. The rearrangement uses TRBV6-6 and TRBJ1-1; D possibly corresponds to TRBD1 (5 bases). V dropped 4 bases and J dropped 3 bases, with 12 bases sitting between them. The CDR3 consists of 14 residues. Looked up from germline, CDR1 is MNHNY and CDR2 is SVGAGI (reference sequence).

The chain combines TRBV27 with TRBJ2-3; D unclear. Germline V lookup: CDR1 MNHEY, CDR2 SMNVEV (reference sequence). The CDR3 length is 17 residues. The ends were cut back, 2 bases at V and 0 bases at J, with 15 bases in the middle. This chain's CDR3 is CASSLIPGPPSTDTQYF. CDR3 sequence (DNA): TGTGCCAGCAGTTTAATCCCGGGTCCACCCAGCACAGATACGCAGTATTTT.

The chain recombines TRBV12-3 or TRBV12-4 with TRBJ2-5, with 7 bases aligning to TRBD1. Trimming at V came to 5 bases and at J to 3 bases, leaving 9 bases not matched to a gene. This CDR3 is built from 15 residues. CDR3 sequence (DNA): TGTGCCAGCAGTGTACCGGGACAGCCAGAAGAGACCCAGTACTTC. Amino acid sequence: CASSVPGQPEETQYF.

This chain uses TRBV27 with TRBJ2-7; unclear D gene. Germline CDR1 and CDR2: MNHEY and SMNVEV (reference sequence). CDR3 size: 16 residues. V was pared by 4 bases and J by 0 bases, with 16 bases between. This CDR3 is CASSYLVGGRSYEQYF. DNA of the CDR3: TGTGCCAGCAGTTACCTCGTCGGCGGACGCTCCTACGAGCAGTACTTC.

The V call is TRBV13, the J call TRBJ2-1; the D gene is possibly TRBD1 (5 bases). Germline V gene data show CDR1 as PRHDT and CDR2 as FYEKMQ (reference sequence). V was trimmed by 0 bases and J by 10 bases, leaving 13 bases between them. CDR3 size: 14 residues. The CDR3 DNA sequence: TGTGCCAGCAGCTTAGGCATAGGGGTGAAGGAGCAGTTCTTC. Encoded protein: CASSLGIGVKEQFF.

This chain connects TRBV12-5 to TRBJ2-3; no clear D. CDR3 length: 15 residues. Trimming cost V 1 base and J 0 bases, with 8 bases left between them. Germline loops: CDR1 LGHNT, CDR2 FRNRAP. The CDR3 reads CASGLGQTSTDTQYF. The CDR3 DNA reads as TGTGCTAGTGGTTTGGGGCAGACTAGCACAGATACGCAGTATTTT.

Only one count was recorded for this clonotype. This chain uses TRBV12-3 or TRBV12-4 with TRBJ2-7; D is possibly TRBD1 (5 bases). Trimming took off 6 bases at V and 5 bases at J, with 17 bases between the two ends. The CDR3 consists of 14 residues. The CDR3 coding sequence is TGTGCCAGCAGCCCGAAGGGGATGCGGAACGAGCAGTACTTC. Encoded protein: CASSPKGMRNEQYF.

This chain connects TRBV14 to TRBJ2-3, with 10 bases fitting TRBD2. Germline V gives CDR1 SGHDN, CDR2 FVKESK. J gave up 2 bases and V 4 bases, and 3 bases lay outside the gene matches. This CDR3 region has 15 residues. The CDR3, as DNA: TGTGCCAGCAGCCTTGGGACTAGCGTCACAGATACGCAGTATTTT. Translated, it gives CASSLGTSVTDTQYF. Using reference TRBV14 and TRBJ2-3 for the parts outside the CDR3, the full variable domain is EAGVTQFPSHSVIEKGQTVTLRCDPISGHDNLYWYRRVMGKEIKFLLHFVKESKQDESGMPNNRFLAERTGGTYSTLKVQPAELEDSGVYFCASSLGTSVTDTQYFGPGTRLTVL.

This chain joins TRBV30 and TRBJ2-7; tentatively, D is TRBD2 (6 bases). V was pared by 5 bases and J by 2 bases, with 10 bases between. The length of the CDR3 is 12 residues. From germline, CDR1 is GTSNPN and CDR2 SVGIG (reference sequence). CDR3 protein: CAWDPGAYEQYF. The CDR3 DNA is TGTGCCTGGGATCCGGGGGCCTACGAGCAGTACTTC. Full variable domain (rest looked up from reference TRBV30 and TRBJ2-7): SQTIHQWPATLVQPVGSPLSLECTVEGTSNPNLYWYRQAAGRGLQLLFYSVGIGQISSEVPQNLSASRPQDRQFILSSKKLLLSDSGFYLCAWDPGAYEQYFGPGTRLTVT.

This clonotype showed up just once. CDR3 bases: TGTGCCAGCAGCCCGGCAGGCAGGGAGTTTACTGAAGCTTTCTTT. Encoded protein: CASSPAGREFTEAFF. The rearrangement uses TRBV7-9 and TRBJ1-1, with D maybe TRBD1 (5 bases). Trimming took 5 bases from V and 5 from J, leaving 18 bases between them. Germline assignment: CDR1 SEHNR and CDR2 FQNEAQ (reference sequence). The CDR3 covers 15 residues.

In this sample, this clonotype turned up once. The chain links TRBV20-1 to TRBJ2-3; TRBD2 aligns across 10 bases. The ends lost 2 bases at V and 4 bases at J; junction bases unmatched: 6. This CDR3 is 15 amino acids long. Germline assignment: CDR1 DFQATT and CDR2 SNEGSKA (reference sequence). The CDR3 sequence: CSARPIAGGADTQYF. The CDR3 DNA reads TGCAGTGCTAGACCTATAGCGGGAGGTGCAGATACGCAGTATTTT.

The count of this clonotype is one. V usage is TRBV7-2 and J usage is TRBJ2-5, with no clear D. V gave up 4 bases and J gave up 5 bases, with 11 bases separating them. Looked up from germline, CDR1 is SGHTA and CDR2 is FQGNSA. CDR3 length: 13 amino acids. The CDR3: CASSSLLRETQYF. The CDR3 region has the DNA TGTGCCAGCAGCTCCCTTCTGCGGGAGACCCAGTACTTC.